By share of the sample, the clone carrying this T cell receptor gamma chain is medium-sized. TCRdb re-analyzed the reads via CATT. Here the sample spans some 1,200 gamma-chain clones, about 4% being singletons. This sample is part of a study of gamma-delta chains in newborns, infants, children. Study-level background: Microbial exposure reportedly drives polyclonal innate γδ T cell expansion after birth.

Germline trimming cut 3 bases from V and 5 bases from J; bases unmatched to any gene: 7. Looked up from germline, CDR1 is EGSTGY and CDR2 is YDSYTSSV. The CDR3 is 13 residues long. This clonotype was obtained from a child who was a newborn, infant or young child, either healthy, febrile or measles-vaccinated (not recorded which). The sample comprised blood. The rearrangement uses TRGV4 and TRGJ1 or TRGJ2. The CDR3 region has the DNA TGTGCCACCTGGGATTTAGGGGATTATAAGAAACTCTTT. It specifies CATWDLGDYKKLF.